The 32 T cell receptor beta chains given below trace back to one sample, sequenced in a study of early T cells in non-severe SARS-CoV-2 infection. TCRdb called the 5' RACE reads again in MiXCR, with one record for every CDR3 protein. The table lists 70,000 to 85,000 distinct CDR3 sequences, around 5% of them singletons. Source: whole blood, taken at baseline. These receptors were collected from an adult who was a healthcare worker with PCR-confirmed SARS-CoV-2 infection or an uninfected control (not recorded which).

The sample holds many counts of this clonotype. V gene TRBV14 combines with J gene TRBJ1-1, with a weak D call TRBD1 (5 bases). Germline loops: CDR1 SGHDN, CDR2 FVKESK. Trimming removed 4 bases from V and 2 bases from J, with 8 bases in between. The CDR3 runs 13 residues. This chain's CDR3 is CASSRGINTEAFF. For the CDR3, the DNA is TGTGCCAGCAGCCGGGGCATAAACACTGAAGCTTTCTTT.

This clonotype has a count of ten or more. The V gene is TRBV11-2, the J gene TRBJ1-3, with a tentative D call TRBD1 (5 bases). From germline, CDR1 is SGHAT and CDR2 FQNNGV. The ends were cut back, 0 bases at V and 0 bases at J, with 15 bases in the middle. The CDR3 extends over 18 amino acids. The DNA for the CDR3 is TGTGCCAGCAGCTTAGAAGAGGGGTACAGCTTCTCTGGAAACACCATATATTTT. It codes for CASSLEEGYSFSGNTIYF.

This clonotype occurred a few times. DNA of the CDR3: TGTGCCACCAGCAGTCGAAATCGACTAGCGGGAACCAAAAACATTCAGTACTTC. Its protein product is CATSSRNRLAGTKNIQYF. The rearrangement links TRBV15 to TRBJ2-4; 11 nucleotides line up with TRBD2. J gave up 2 bases and V 3 bases, and 9 bases lay outside the gene matches. Per the germline V gene, CDR1 is LNHNV and CDR2 is YYDKDF (reference sequence). The CDR3 is 18 residues long.

This clonotype was detected only a few times. The genes are TRBV7-9 and TRBJ1-2; D not resolved. This CDR3 is built from 13 residues. Germline CDR1 and CDR2: SEHNR and FQNEAQ (reference sequence). V lost 1 base and J 4 bases, leaving 7 bases between the germline ends. The CDR3 loop reads CASSLEPAYGYTF. CDR3 DNA sequence: TGTGCCAGCAGCTTAGAACCAGCCTATGGCTACACCTTC.

In its sample, this clonotype was seen many times. This chain links TRBV27 with TRBJ2-7; 9 bases agree with TRBD1. CDR1 is MNHEY, CDR2 SMNVEV, per germline (reference sequence). The CDR3 totals 14 residues. V lost 7 bases to trimming and J lost 6 bases; unmatched junction nucleotides: 10. This chain's CDR3 is CASKPRDRASEQYF. CDR3 nucleotide sequence: TGTGCCAGCAAACCACGGGACAGGGCAAGCGAGCAGTACTTC.

This clonotype was observed a few times. The rearrangement links TRBV7-9 to TRBJ2-5, with D unresolved. Germline V gene lookup returns CDR1 SEHNR and CDR2 FQNEAQ (reference sequence). The V and J ends lost 2 bases and 3 bases respectively, with 10 bases between them. This CDR3 is 14 amino acids long. CDR3 protein: CASSLLQVEETQYF. For the CDR3, the DNA is TGTGCCAGCAGCTTACTCCAGGTGGAAGAGACCCAGTACTTC.

As concerns this clonotype: The conserved final phenylalanine or tryptophan is absent from the CDR3, which likely points to a read error. V and J are TRBV12-3 or TRBV12-4 and TRBJ2-3; the match to TRBD2 covers 7 bases. The CDR3 contains 14 residues. Trimming cost V 6 bases and J 1 base; bases outside gene matches: 4. As DNA, the CDR3 is TGTGCCAGCAGCGCTAGCGGACGCACAGATACGCAGTATTCT. It is translated as CASSASGRTDTQYS.

This clonotype was counted at least ten times. This chain connects TRBV7-8 to TRBJ2-1; D unresolved. The V end was cut by 1 base, the J end by 0 bases, with 10 bases between. Germline CDR1 and CDR2: SGHVS and FQNEAQ. CDR3 length: 16 amino acids. CDR3 region: CASSLVSASSYNEQFF. The CDR3 DNA follows: TGTGCCAGCAGCTTAGTCTCTGCTAGCTCCTACAATGAGCAGTTCTTC.

This clonotype was detected many times. The chain has TRBV20-1 and TRBJ1-1; the D is unclear. Trimming stripped 4 bases from V and 1 base from J, with 10 bases between. Germline lookup yields CDR1 DFQATT and CDR2 SNEGSKA (reference sequence). The CDR3 is 13 residues long. The CDR3 reads CSATTGRNTEAFF. The CDR3 DNA is TGCAGTGCTACGACTGGGCGGAACACTGAAGCTTTCTTT.

The chain combines TRBV19 with TRBJ2-5; D is uncertain. CDR1 is LNHDA, CDR2 SQIVND, per germline (reference sequence). The V gene lost 6 bases and the J gene lost 4 bases, with 9 bases spanning the gap. This CDR3 is built from 12 residues. CDR3 sequence reads: CASSPTGETQYF. The CDR3 DNA reads TGTGCCAGTAGCCCGACCGGAGAGACCCAGTACTTC. The complete variable domain, with remaining parts taken from reference TRBV19 and TRBJ2-5, reads DGGITQSPKYLFRKEGQNVTLSCEQNLNHDAMYWYRQDPGQGLRLIYYSQIVNDFQKGDIAEGYSVSREKKESFPLTVTSAQKNPTAFYLCASSPTGETQYFGPGTRLLVL.

This clonotype was picked up many times. The chain recombines TRBV7-3 with TRBJ2-3, with 8 bases identical to TRBD1. CDR1 SGHTA and CDR2 FQGTGA come from the germline V gene. This CDR3 contains 16 residues. V gave up 5 bases and J gave up 2 bases; unmatched junction bases: 9. CDR3 loop: CASSAGQGLVTDTQYF. The CDR3 nucleotides read TGTGCCAGCAGCGCAGGACAGGGCCTAGTCACAGATACGCAGTATTTT.

This chain uses TRBV15 with TRBJ2-7; tentative D call: TRBD2 (6 bases). The CDR3 consists of 14 residues. CDR1 and CDR2 from the germline V gene are LNHNV and YYDKDF (reference sequence). V lost 3 bases, J lost 2 bases, and 11 bases lay in between. CDR3 protein: CATSRDYMTYEQYF. The DNA for the CDR3 is TGTGCCACCAGCAGGGACTACATGACCTACGAGCAGTACTTC.

V and J are TRBV2 and TRBJ1-6; the D is unclear. The CDR3 has 15 amino acids. Germline CDR1 SNHLY, CDR2 FYNNEI. V was clipped by 1 base and J by 3 bases, with 7 bases between them. This CDR3 is CASSEGAGYNSPLHF. In nucleotides, the CDR3 is TGTGCCAGCAGTGAAGGTGCAGGCTATAATTCACCCCTCCACTTT. Variable domain in full (rest from reference TRBV2 and TRBJ1-6): EPEVTQTPSHQVTQMGQEVILRCVPISNHLYFYWYRQILGQKVEFLVSFYNNEISEKSEIFDDQFSVERPDGSNFTLKIRSTKLEDSAMYFCASSEGAGYNSPLHFGNGTRLTVT.

This clonotype was seen only a few times. The rearrangement links TRBV5-1 to TRBJ2-2; 13 nucleotides line up with TRBD2. Germline V CDR1 and CDR2: SGHRS, YFSETQ. J lost 0 bases, V lost 5 bases, and 4 bases had no gene match. The CDR3 runs 17 residues. CDR3 nucleotide sequence: TGCGCCAGCAGTTGGACTAGCGGGAGCCCGAACACCGGGGAGCTGTTTTTT. This gives the protein CASSWTSGSPNTGELFF.

This clonotype was seen a handful of times. The chain recombines TRBV20-1 with TRBJ1-2; possibly TRBD1 for D (5 bases). V was cut by 0 bases and J by 4 bases, with 15 bases left in between. Germline assignment: CDR1 DFQATT and CDR2 SNEGSKA (reference sequence). The length of the CDR3 is 15 residues. The CDR3 DNA is TGCAGTGCTAGAGATCAATTGGGGACCGGCTATGGCTACACCTTC. Amino acid sequence: CSARDQLGTGYGYTF.

This clonotype was counted many times. This chain uses TRBV5-4 with TRBJ2-1; tentatively, D is TRBD2 (6 bases). Between the trimmed V and J ends, which lost 5 bases and 10 bases, there was a span of 10 bases. There are 11 residues in the CDR3. In germline, CDR1 is SGHNT, CDR2 YYREEE (reference sequence). The CDR3 reads CASRSSGEQFF. CDR3 DNA sequence: TGTGCCAGCAGATCAAGCGGGGAGCAGTTCTTC.

V and J are TRBV7-2 and TRBJ2-3; D remains unclear. The CDR3 sequence is 11 residues long. The germline V gene has CDR1 SGHTA and CDR2 FQGNSA. Trimming removed 5 bases from V and 6 bases from J, with 6 bases in between. The DNA for the CDR3 is TGTGCCAGCAGCCTCAAGGATACGCAGTATTTT. It yields the protein CASSLKDTQYF. The full variable domain, with the rest looked up from reference TRBV7-2 and TRBJ2-3, is GAGVSQSPSNKVTEKGKDVELRCDPISGHTALYWYRQSLGQGLEFLIYFQGNSAPDKSGLPSDRFSAERTGGSVSTLTIQRTQQEDSAVYLCASSLKDTQYFGPGTRLTVL.

This clonotype was picked up many times. This sequence joins TRBV9 and TRBJ2-1; 7 bases fit TRBD2. The CDR3 is 14 amino acids. The junction had 6 bases not matched to a gene; V was cut back by 3 bases and J by 6 bases. Germline V gene sequence: CDR1 SGDLS, CDR2 YYNGEE. The CDR3 reads CASSGEGKVNEQFF. In DNA, the CDR3 is TGTGCCAGCAGCGGGGAGGGGAAAGTCAATGAGCAGTTCTTC.

There are a few counts of this clonotype. The rearrangement uses TRBV28 and TRBJ1-4; a weak D match, TRBD1 (5 bases). This CDR3 is built from 15 residues. Germline V lookup: CDR1 MDHEN, CDR2 SYDVKM. The V end lost 5 bases, the J end lost 7 bases, and 17 bases lay between the germline ends. CDR3 in DNA: TGTGCCAGCAGTCCAAGCCGCGGAACAGGTGAAAAACTGTTTTTT. This encodes CASSPSRGTGEKLFF.

This clonotype has a count of ten or more. The chain joins TRBV20-1 to TRBJ2-1, with D possibly called TRBD1 or TRBD2 (8 bases each). CDR3 length equals 15 residues. Germline V CDR1 and CDR2: DFQATT, SNEGSKA (reference sequence). With 6 bases removed from V and 4 bases from J, the gap between germline ends came to 19 bases. The CDR3 DNA follows: TGCAGTGCCAGGGGGCCGGGACTAGATTACAATGAGCAGTTCTTC. Protein product: CSARGPGLDYNEQFF.

This clonotype turned up a few times. The chain combines TRBV10-2 with TRBJ1-2; 7 nucleotides agree with TRBD1. The CDR3 runs 14 residues. Germline CDR1 and CDR2: WSHSY and SAAADI. V shed 6 bases and J 6 bases; nucleotides not matched to a gene: 10. CDR3 in amino acids: CASRDRARGNGYTF. CDR3 DNA sequence: TGCGCCAGCAGAGACAGGGCGCGCGGCAATGGCTACACCTTC.

The table lists this clonotype with a few counts. This chain links TRBV5-5 with TRBJ1-4; 8 bases match TRBD1. The J segment lost 8 bases and the V segment lost 2 bases, leaving 8 bases of the junction unmatched. CDR3 length: 15 residues. CDR1 and CDR2 (germline): SGHKS, YYEKEE (reference sequence). The CDR3 bases are TGTGCCAGCAGCTTCGACAGGGGACAGGAGGAAAAACTGTTTTTT. Protein sequence: CASSFDRGQEEKLFF.

This clonotype was recorded many times. The rearrangement links TRBV12-3 or TRBV12-4 to TRBJ2-6; tentatively, D is TRBD1 (6 bases). Trimming left V 3 bases short and J 0 bases short, with 12 bases between. The CDR3 covers 17 residues. The CDR3 DNA sequence: TGTGCCAGCAGTTTCTGGACAGCCTCCTCTGGGGCCAACGTCCTGACTTTC. Protein sequence: CASSFWTASSGANVLTF.

This clonotype occurred many times. The chain is built from TRBV11-2 and TRBJ2-6, with D maybe TRBD1 (5 bases). Trimming took off 5 bases at V and 0 bases at J, with 17 bases between the two ends. The germline V gene has CDR1 SGHAT and CDR2 FQNNGV. The CDR3 runs 18 residues. The CDR3 sequence: CASSPGPARTSGANVLTF. Written as DNA, the CDR3 is TGTGCCAGCAGCCCAGGGCCGGCCAGGACCTCTGGGGCCAACGTCCTGACTTTC.

This clonotype was counted a few times. The chain combines TRBV28 with TRBJ2-7; the D gene is possibly TRBD1 (8 bases). V lost 3 bases to trimming and J lost 3 bases, with 15 bases between them. The CDR3 runs to 15 residues. In germline, CDR1 is MDHEN, CDR2 SYDVKM. The CDR3 DNA reads TGTGCCAGCAGTTTCGGGGGGACAGGAAGCTACGAGCAGTACTTC. Translated, it gives CASSFGGTGSYEQYF.

This clonotype was picked up a small number of times. The chain carries TRBV5-1 and TRBJ2-3; D is uncertain. Germline-derived CDR1 and CDR2 are SGHRS and YFSETQ. This CDR3 has 13 residues. V lost 4 bases and J 4 bases, leaving 10 bases between the germline ends. The CDR3 DNA follows: TGCGCCAGCAGCCTCCGCCAGGCAGATACGCAGTATTTT. Translating it yields CASSLRQADTQYF.

This clonotype was seen more than once but under ten times. The V and J genes are TRBV18 and TRBJ2-7; 15 nucleotides align to TRBD2. In germline, CDR1 is KGHSH, CDR2 LQKENI. This CDR3 spans 17 amino acids. V lost 1 base and J lost 5; bases outside the gene matches: 6. The CDR3, as DNA: TGTGCCAGCTCACCACTAACTGGGACTAGCGGGAGGAACGAGCAGTACTTC. This gives the protein CASSPLTGTSGRNEQYF.

This clonotype was detected many times. The chain carries TRBV7-8 and TRBJ2-5; 7 bases map to TRBD2. With 5 bases clipped from V and 2 bases from J, the junction kept 11 bases outside the gene matches. Germline V CDR1 and CDR2: SGHVS, FQNEAQ. The CDR3 contains 16 residues. The CDR3: CASSPKGTIDQETQYF. As DNA, the CDR3 is TGTGCCAGCAGCCCCAAGGGGACTATCGATCAAGAGACCCAGTACTTC.

This clonotype showed up many times. V is TRBV12-3 or TRBV12-4 and J is TRBJ1-2, with TRBD1 matching over 7 bases. This CDR3 has 15 residues. V was clipped by 0 bases and J by 2 bases; unmatched bases: 3. This CDR3 is CASSLARTGNYGYTF. Here the CDR3 DNA reads TGTGCCAGCAGTTTAGCCCGGACAGGAAACTATGGCTACACCTTC.

This clonotype has a count of ten or more. This chain joins TRBV9 and TRBJ2-7, with D possibly being TRBD2 (5 bases). This CDR3 is 14 amino acids long. The V end lost 0 bases, the J end lost 5 bases, and 12 bases lay between the germline ends. CDR1 is SGDLS and CDR2 is YYNGEE in the germline V gene. CDR3: CASSVGEGWHEQYF. The CDR3 DNA reads as TGTGCCAGCAGCGTAGGCGAGGGTTGGCACGAGCAGTACTTC.

The genes are TRBV30 and TRBJ2-7; perhaps TRBD2 as D (6 bases). The CDR3 sequence is 14 residues long. Germline assignment: CDR1 GTSNPN and CDR2 SVGIG (reference sequence). The V end lost 2 bases, the J end lost 9 bases, and 20 bases lay between the germline ends. As DNA, the CDR3 is TGTGCCTGGAGTAAAGATTCTTGGGGGGTTAGGCAGTACTTC. Protein sequence: CAWSKDSWGVRQYF.

The table lists this clonotype with a few counts. A junction boundary mismatches the germline segment, possibly from a read error. V and J are TRBV12-5 and TRBJ2-3; D might be TRBD2 (6 bases). The CDR3 is 14 amino acids. Germline loops: CDR1 LGHNT, CDR2 FRNRAP. CDR3 bases: TGTGCTAGTGGTTTGGGCACTAGCAGAGATACGCAGTATTTT. It specifies CASGLGTSRDTQYF.